This T cell receptor (beta chain) is from a study of blood T cell repertoires in COVID-19. Produced via immunoSEQ multiplex PCR; TCRdb's table is partial and in-frame only. The data hold more than 350,000 clones, with about 88% observed a single time. The CDR3 sequence is 17 residues long. The sequencing input was PBMCs or T cells enriched from blood (not recorded which). The chain couples TRBV21-1 to TRBJ2-7; whether TRBD1, the table's D call, matches the DNA was not checked. TRBV21-1 is a pseudogene locus. The clonotype was recovered from a woman aged 18 to 35 who had been exposed to COVID-19. The CDR3 coding sequence is TGTGCCAGCAGCAATTACTGGACAGGGGCAGGAACCTACGAGCAGTACTTC. Its translation is CASSNYWTGAGTYEQYF.